Sequencing of this TCR beta chain was carried out in a study of PD-L1 blockade in urothelial cancer. Study-level information: Reported median T cell count for blood samples was around 140,000. Study-level findings and limits: Expansion of tumor-associated blood clones at 3 weeks was greater in durable-benefit patients. A below-median TCR clonality in blood before treatment predicted better survival.

To note about this clone: What it recognizes is unknown.

Time point defined: pretreatment peripheral blood. The assay was immunoSEQ multiplex PCR, and TCRdb's table has in-frame clones only and misses some. The repertoire holds about 95,000 clones, with around 86% as singletons. The sequenced sample was PBMCs, obtained around atezolizumab (anti-PD-L1) treatment. This clonotype was obtained from a man aged 60 to 69 with urothelial cancer.

The CDR3 spells CATTGGLETQYF. The DNA of the CDR3 is TGTGCCACTACAGGGGGGTTGGAGACCCAGTACTTC. The gene calls are TRBV5-5 and TRBJ2-5, with 8 nucleotides matching TRBD1. There are 12 residues in the CDR3. The trim removed 9 bases at V and 5 bases at J, leaving 6 bases unmatched. Germline CDR1 reads SGHKS; CDR2 reads YYEKEE (reference sequence). Supplemented by reference TRBV5-5 and TRBJ2-5, the full variable domain reads DAGVTQSPTHLIKTRGQQVTLRCSPISGHKSVSWYQQVLGQGPQFIFQYYEKEERGRGNFPDRFSARQFPNYSSELNVNALLLGDSALYLCATTGGLETQYFGPGTRLLVL.